This passage covers 15 T cell receptor beta chains from one sample sequenced in a study of T cells after yellow fever vaccination. TCRdb itself ran the 5' RACE reads through MiXCR, one entry per CDR3 protein. The table records about 85,000 distinct CDR3 sequences, about 14% of them present only once. The sequencing here drew on CD8+ T cells not binding an NS4B(214-222) dextramer, sorted from PBMCs, taken less than 25 days after the first yellow fever vaccination. The source of these receptors is a man between 18 and 35 years old who received the YFV17D yellow fever vaccine.

The V gene is TRBV6-5, the J gene TRBJ1-2; 9 bases align to TRBD1. Germline V CDR1 and CDR2: MNHEY, SVGAGI. The CDR3 length is 19 residues. V was clipped by 2 bases and J by 8 bases; unmatched bases: 21. The CDR3 here is CASSYGGTGRYTGYGGYTF. The CDR3 bases are TGTGCCAGCAGTTACGGGGGGACAGGGCGCTATACGGGCTATGGGGGCTACACCTTC.

The genes are TRBV10-3 and TRBJ2-1; 9 positions match TRBD2. CDR1 and CDR2 (germline): ENHRY, SYGVKD. The CDR3 has 14 amino acids. The junction had 9 bases not matched to a gene; V was cut back by 0 bases and J by 15 bases. The CDR3 nucleotides read TGTGCCATCAGTGAGTCCGCGACTAGCGGCCAGGGGTTCTTC. Residues: CAISESATSGQGFF.

This clonotype turned up a few times. This sequence joins TRBV11-2 and TRBJ2-7; TRBD2 agrees at 11 bases. V gave up 3 bases and J gave up 4 bases; unmatched junction bases: 2. The CDR3 has 14 residues. The germline gives CDR1 SGHAT, CDR2 FQNNGV. CDR3 nucleotide sequence: TGTGCCAGCAGCTTGGGGACTAGCGGTTACGAGCAGTACTTC. Its protein product is CASSLGTSGYEQYF.

This rearrangement joins TRBV4-2 to TRBJ2-1; 8 bases align to TRBD2. The CDR3 has 14 residues. Germline V gene data show CDR1 as LGHNA and CDR2 as YNFKEQ. With 4 bases clipped from V and 15 bases from J, the junction kept 14 bases outside the gene matches. CDR3 residues: CASSRGRGEIFPFF. The CDR3 DNA sequence: TGTGCCAGCAGCCGAGGGCGGGGGGAGATTTTTCCGTTCTTC.

This clonotype has a handful of counts. The chain links TRBV2 to TRBJ2-1; 9 nucleotides agree with TRBD2. Germline loops: CDR1 SNHLY, CDR2 FYNNEI. V lost 9 bases to trimming and J lost 4 bases; unmatched junction nucleotides: 19. The CDR3 contains 18 residues. The CDR3 sequence is CARRWGTSGGPKYNEQFF. The CDR3 DNA sequence: TGTGCCAGACGGTGGGGCACGAGCGGGGGGCCGAAGTACAATGAGCAGTTCTTC.

This clonotype appeared a few times. The V and J genes are TRBV2 and TRBJ2-1, with D perhaps given as TRBD1 or TRBD2 (6 bases each). Between the trimmed V and J ends, which lost 8 bases and 8 bases, there was a span of 13 bases. The CDR3 consists of 12 residues. Germline V gene sequence: CDR1 SNHLY, CDR2 FYNNEI. Written as DNA, the CDR3 is TGTGCCAGCGACGGAGGGGGAGATGAGCAGTTCTTC. Translating gives CASDGGGDEQFF.

The chain uses TRBV10-3 and TRBJ2-7, with D perhaps TRBD1 (5 bases). V lost 6 bases and J 3 bases, leaving 6 bases between the germline ends. The CDR3 has 11 residues. The germline CDR1 and CDR2 sequences are ENHRY and SYGVKD. The CDR3 spells CAIRDSYEQYF. The CDR3 DNA is TGTGCCATCAGAGACAGCTACGAGCAGTACTTC.

The chain combines TRBV4-3 with TRBJ2-7; D gene uncertain. Trimming cost V 1 base and J 7 bases, with 17 bases left between them. Germline CDR1 LGHNA, CDR2 YSLEER. The CDR3 sequence is 15 residues long. The CDR3 DNA sequence: TGCGCCAGCAGCCAAGTACACAGACCAGATATGGAGCAGTACTTC. Its translation: CASSQVHRPDMEQYF.

J is TRBJ1-1 and V is TRBV5-4; D is undetermined. Germline assignment: CDR1 SGHNT and CDR2 YYREEE (reference sequence). Trimming cost V 0 bases and J 1 base, with 7 bases left between them. The CDR3 is 14 residues long. The CDR3 region is CASSLERENTEAFF. The CDR3 DNA sequence: TGTGCCAGCAGCTTGGAGCGGGAGAACACTGAAGCTTTCTTT.

This clonotype was seen a few times. The chain joins TRBV2 to TRBJ2-3, with D perhaps being TRBD1 or TRBD2 (6 bases each). The germline V and J ends were trimmed by 3 bases and 4 bases, with 17 bases remaining between them. Per germline, CDR1 SNHLY and CDR2 FYNNEI. The CDR3 is 16 residues long. CDR3 region: CASSDKVGGRADTQYF. The CDR3 DNA reads TGTGCCAGCAGTGATAAGGTCGGGGGCCGGGCAGATACGCAGTATTTT.

The CDR3 bases are TGTGCCAGCAGTTCTAGGACTAGCGGGGCTCCAGATACGCAGTATTTT. Amino acids: CASSSRTSGAPDTQYF. This chain links TRBV27 with TRBJ2-3; 12 bases agree with TRBD2. The CDR3 runs to 16 residues. Germline V gene data show CDR1 as MNHEY and CDR2 as SMNVEV (reference sequence). Unmatched junction bases numbered 6, after V lost 4 bases and J lost 4 bases.

The chain joins TRBV12-3 or TRBV12-4 to TRBJ1-4, with D unresolved. With 6 bases removed from V and 7 bases from J, the gap between germline ends came to 15 bases. This CDR3 is built from 14 residues. The CDR3 spells CASRDPRGGEKLFF. CDR3 nucleotide sequence: TGTGCCAGCAGAGACCCACGGGGAGGTGAAAAACTGTTTTTT.

In this sample, this clonotype turned up a few times. The V gene is TRBV6-5, the J gene TRBJ1-4; 7 bases are shared with TRBD1. Trimming removed 5 bases from V and 8 bases from J; junction bases left unmatched: 14. From germline, CDR1 is MNHEY and CDR2 SVGAGI. The CDR3 sequence is 16 residues long. The CDR3 coding sequence is TGTGCCAGCAGTCACGAACAACAGGGGACGGAGGAAAAACTGTTTTTT. Its protein product is CASSHEQQGTEEKLFF.

This clonotype appeared a few times. The chain couples TRBV20-1 to TRBJ2-1; the D is unclear. With 3 bases removed from V and 5 bases from J, the gap between germline ends came to 11 bases. The CDR3 is made up of 13 amino acids. Germline V lookup: CDR1 DFQATT, CDR2 SNEGSKA (reference sequence). The CDR3 loop is CSARSPRDNEQFF. The CDR3 bases are TGCAGTGCTAGGTCCCCCCGTGACAATGAGCAGTTCTTC.

This clonotype has only a few counts. V gene TRBV7-2 combines with J gene TRBJ2-2; D call uncertain. The length of the CDR3 is 15 residues. V lost 1 base and J lost 1, with 7 bases in between. Germline-derived CDR1 and CDR2 are SGHTA and FQGNSA. CDR3 in amino acids: CASSLELGNTGELFF. The CDR3 DNA reads TGTGCCAGCAGCTTAGAATTGGGGAACACCGGGGAGCTGTTTTTT.